Below are 22 T cell receptor beta chains sequenced from a single sample in a study of technical replicates of blood from a few donors. The assay was immunoSEQ multiplex PCR, and TCRdb's table has in-frame clones only and misses some. The data contain around 80,000 clones, around nine tenths of them singletons. Sequenced: T cells isolated from PBMCs. The receptors shown here come from a human donor in good health.

The V call is TRBV5-1, the J call TRBJ2-4; D is undetermined. The germline V gene has CDR1 SGHRS and CDR2 YFSETQ. Trimming took off 0 bases at V and 1 base at J, with 14 bases between the two ends. CDR3 length equals 17 residues. The CDR3 region is CASSLGLALEAKNIQYF. The CDR3 region has the DNA TGCGCCAGCAGCTTGGGGCTCGCGTTGGAGGCCAAAAACATTCAGTACTTC.

J is TRBJ2-1 and V is TRBV9; 12 nucleotides line up with TRBD2. The V gene end was trimmed by 3 bases and the J gene end by 4 bases; junction bases not matched to a gene: 14. CDR1 and CDR2 from the germline V gene are SGDLS and YYNGEE. The CDR3 has 19 amino acids. DNA of the CDR3: TGTGCCAGCAGCGCCATGTTACGGACTAGCGGGATTGGGTACAATGAGCAGTTCTTC. Its translation: CASSAMLRTSGIGYNEQFF.

In regard to this clone: Other nucleotide sequences from this sample produce the same CDR3. The chain is built from TRBV27 and TRBJ2-1, with 14 bases lining up with TRBD2. This CDR3 has 15 amino acids. Germline lookup yields CDR1 MNHEY and CDR2 SMNVEV (reference sequence). V trimming: 4 bases; J trimming: 7 bases; junction bases outside the gene matches: 3. The CDR3 sequence: CASSSGTSGSNEQFF. For the CDR3, the DNA is TGTGCCAGCAGTTCTGGGACTAGCGGGAGTAATGAGCAGTTCTTC.

This clone has only one observation. The CDR3 spells CASRETSGVNNEQFF. The CDR3, as DNA: TGTGCCAGCAGGGAGACTAGCGGGGTAAACAATGAGCAGTTCTTC. The V call is TRBV7-9, the J call TRBJ2-1; 11 bases match TRBD2. Germline CDR1 SEHNR, CDR2 FQNEAQ (reference sequence). V lost 6 bases to trimming and J lost 5 bases; unmatched junction nucleotides: 6. This CDR3 contains 15 residues.

The CDR3 here is CASSLEAPKGGGTEAFF. The CDR3, as DNA: TGTGCCAGCAGCTTAGAAGCTCCTAAAGGGGGCGGCACTGAAGCTTTCTTT. The chain has TRBV7-9 and TRBJ1-1, with 7 bases fitting TRBD1. The CDR3 loop spans 17 amino acids. Trimming removed 1 base from V and 4 bases from J; junction bases left unmatched: 12. Germline values: CDR1 SEHNR, CDR2 FQNEAQ (reference sequence).

This rearrangement joins TRBV28 to TRBJ1-2; D ambiguous. Deletions cut 5 bases from V and 3 bases from J, with 13 bases between. In germline, CDR1 is MDHEN, CDR2 SYDVKM. The CDR3 length is 14 residues. The chain's CDR3 is CASSPPFGDYGYTF. The CDR3 DNA reads as TGTGCCAGCAGTCCGCCGTTCGGAGACTATGGCTACACCTTC.

This rearrangement joins TRBV30 to TRBJ2-7; 8 bases fit TRBD2. V shed 5 bases and J 3 bases; nucleotides not matched to a gene: 24. In germline, CDR1 is GTSNPN, CDR2 SVGIG (reference sequence). The CDR3 sequence is 19 residues long. The chain's CDR3 is CAWHMGVTEGLAPNYEQYF. CDR3 coding DNA: TGTGCCTGGCACATGGGCGTGACGGAAGGACTAGCCCCAAACTACGAGCAGTACTTC.

There are a few counts of this clone. The J gene is TRBJ2-2, the V gene TRBV11-3, with D possibly matching TRBD1 (6 bases). There are 15 residues in the CDR3. CDR1 is SGHNT and CDR2 is YENEEA in the germline V gene. The V end lost 5 bases, the J end lost 8 bases, and 18 bases lay between the germline ends. The CDR3 loop is CASSPQTLQGGELFF. In DNA, the CDR3 is TGTGCCAGCAGCCCTCAGACGTTGCAGGGGGGGGAGCTGTTTTTT.

The V call is TRBV11-2, the J call TRBJ2-6; TRBD1 matches at 8 bases. The trim removed 5 bases at V and 0 bases at J, leaving 12 bases unmatched. CDR1 is SGHAT and CDR2 is FQNNGV in the germline V gene. The length of the CDR3 is 19 residues. CDR3 protein: CASSLTRGTGISGANVLTF. CDR3 nucleotides: TGTGCCAGCAGCCTTACCAGAGGGACAGGTATCTCTGGGGCCAACGTCCTGACTTTC.

The chain couples TRBV5-4 to TRBJ2-2; TRBD1 agrees at 7 bases. The germline gives CDR1 SGHNT, CDR2 YYREEE (reference sequence). V was pared by 5 bases and J by 6 bases, with 4 bases of the junction left unmatched. This CDR3 has 13 amino acids. The CDR3 reads CASRRQGSGELFF. The CDR3 DNA reads as TGTGCCAGCAGGAGACAGGGATCCGGGGAGCTGTTTTTT.

This clone appeared once. This chain joins TRBV11-2 and TRBJ2-1, with 9 bases matching TRBD2. Germline V lookup: CDR1 SGHAT, CDR2 FQNNGV. The CDR3 covers 16 residues. The V segment lost 1 base and the J segment 3 bases; nucleotides outside the gene matches: 4. For the CDR3, the DNA is TGTGCCAGCAGCTTAGCGACTAGCGGTATCTACAATGAGCAGTTCTTC. This encodes CASSLATSGIYNEQFF.

This clone was recorded once. The chain links TRBV19 to TRBJ2-2; 10 bases line up with TRBD1. Germline V gene data show CDR1 as LNHDA and CDR2 as SQIVND (reference sequence). V was pared by 5 bases and J by 2 bases, with 5 bases of the junction left unmatched. The CDR3 spans 16 residues. The CDR3 sequence is CASSRGQGYNTGELFF. The CDR3 DNA follows: TGTGCCAGTAGTCGGGGACAGGGGTATAACACCGGGGAGCTGTTTTTT. The complete variable domain, with remaining parts taken from reference TRBV19 and TRBJ2-2, reads DGGITQSPKYLFRKEGQNVTLSCEQNLNHDAMYWYRQDPGQGLRLIYYSQIVNDFQKGDIAEGYSVSREKKESFPLTVTSAQKNPTAFYLCASSRGQGYNTGELFFGEGSRLTVL.

The chain joins TRBV10-3 to TRBJ2-2; D is unclear. CDR1 and CDR2 (germline): ENHRY, SYGVKD. V shed 8 bases and J shed 4 bases, with 8 bases lying between them. CDR3 length: 12 amino acids. The CDR3, as DNA: TGTGCCATCTTTTCCGGCACCGGGGAGCTGTTTTTT. Protein: CAIFSGTGELFF.

V and J are TRBV13 and TRBJ1-2, with D maybe TRBD1 (5 bases). The CDR3 has 14 amino acids. With 4 bases removed from V and 4 bases from J, the gap between germline ends came to 13 bases. Germline V gives CDR1 PRHDT, CDR2 FYEKMQ (reference sequence). CDR3 protein: CASSSSMTAYGYTF. CDR3 nucleotide sequence: TGTGCCAGCAGCTCCAGCATGACAGCCTATGGCTACACCTTC.

The genes are TRBV13 and TRBJ2-7; 7 nucleotides agree with TRBD1. Trimming removed 6 bases from V and 3 bases from J; junction bases left unmatched: 11. CDR1 PRHDT and CDR2 FYEKMQ come from the germline V gene (reference sequence). The CDR3 contains 15 residues. The CDR3 protein is CASSQARDSLYEQYF. CDR3 nucleotide sequence: TGTGCCAGCAGTCAGGCCCGGGACAGCCTCTACGAGCAGTACTTC.

J is TRBJ1-5 and V is TRBV19; 9 nucleotides align to TRBD1. Germline V gene sequence: CDR1 LNHDA, CDR2 SQIVND (reference sequence). The CDR3 is made up of 14 amino acids. The V and J ends lost 5 bases and 7 bases, in that order; junction bases with no gene match: 6. The CDR3 loop is CASSFRDRDQPQHF. The DNA for the CDR3 is TGTGCCAGTAGTTTCCGGGACAGGGACCAGCCCCAGCATTTT.

This clone was observed a single time. J is TRBJ2-5 and V is TRBV7-2; D ambiguous. With 4 bases removed from V and 5 bases from J, the gap between germline ends came to 11 bases. The CDR3 runs to 13 residues. CDR1 SGHTA and CDR2 FQGNSA come from the germline V gene. The CDR3 protein is CASSSNSAETQYF. The CDR3 DNA is TGTGCCAGCAGCTCCAACTCAGCGGAGACCCAGTACTTC.

The chain is built from TRBV18 and TRBJ1-2, with D unclear. The CDR3 totals 13 residues. The ends were cut back, 3 bases at V and 6 bases at J, with 11 bases in the middle. Looked up from germline, CDR1 is KGHSH and CDR2 is LQKENI. The CDR3 region is CASSPPRFHGYTF. The CDR3 region has the DNA TGTGCCAGCTCACCCCCTCGGTTTCATGGCTACACCTTC.

V usage is TRBV6-1 and J usage is TRBJ1-1, with D unclear. Deletions cut 8 bases from V and 3 bases from J, with 13 bases between. The germline CDR1 and CDR2 sequences are MNHNS and SASEGT. CDR3 length: 13 residues. The CDR3 region is CASPSGGYTEAFF. DNA for the CDR3: TGTGCCAGCCCCTCCGGCGGCTACACTGAAGCTTTCTTT.

This chain links TRBV11-2 with TRBJ2-5; D possibly corresponds to TRBD1 (6 bases). Per the germline V gene, CDR1 is SGHAT and CDR2 is FQNNGV. This CDR3 has 13 amino acids. V was clipped by 3 bases and J by 5 bases, with 10 bases between them. CDR3 nucleotides: TGTGCCAGCAGCTTCGGGACATTTGAGACCCAGTACTTC. It translates to CASSFGTFETQYF.

The chain joins TRBV28 to TRBJ2-7; 8 positions match TRBD2. V lost 11 bases to trimming and J lost 0 bases; unmatched junction nucleotides: 3. This CDR3 contains 12 residues. Germline V gene lookup returns CDR1 MDHEN and CDR2 SYDVKM. This CDR3 reads CAVAGLSYEQYF. In DNA, the CDR3 is TGTGCCGTAGCGGGGCTCTCCTACGAGCAGTACTTC.

CDR3 coding DNA: TGTGCCACCAGCAGAGATCGAAGCGGGAGTGTTGAGCAGTTCTTC. Protein product: CATSRDRSGSVEQFF. This rearrangement joins TRBV15 to TRBJ2-1; 8 nucleotides align to TRBD2. Germline-derived CDR1 and CDR2 are LNHNV and YYDKDF (reference sequence). This CDR3 has 15 amino acids. The trim removed 0 bases at V and 9 bases at J, leaving 7 bases unmatched.